A selection of T cell receptor beta chains follows, all from one sample in a study of identical twins. TCRdb independently ran MiXCR on the 5' RACE reads; one entry per CDR3 protein. The data show some 1,600,000 distinct CDR3 sequences, with about 32% seen just once and under 0.35% held by the top ten. The sequencing input was cord blood. These receptors all come from a newborn girl in good health. The CDR3 runs from the conserved cysteine through the conserved F or W. D genes are given only for firm matches. Clone size is stated in some rows and not others, as once, few, many or a class when expanded.

>TRBV12-3/TRBV12-4|-|TRBJ1-1|-
CASSFGRYVGNTEAFF
TGTGCCAGCAGTTTTGGGCGGTATGTTGGGAACACTGAAGCTTTCTTT
>TRBV28|-|TRBJ2-7|TRBD1
CASTLGQGYEQYF
TGTGCCAGCACCCTGGGACAGGGGTACGAGCAGTACTTC
>TRBV28|-|TRBJ2-1|-
CASSLLDSSTAYNEQFF
TGTGCCAGCAGTTTATTGGACAGCTCAACCGCCTACAATGAGCAGTTCTTC
>TRBV5-4|-|TRBJ2-7|-
CASSRIPDAYEQYF
TGTGCCAGCAGCCGAATTCCGGACGCCTACGAGCAGTACTTC
>TRBV9|-|TRBJ1-2|-
CASSGRTEYYGYTF
TGTGCCAGCAGCGGACGGACGGAGTACTATGGCTACACCTTC
>TRBV14|few|TRBJ2-1|-
CASSQASGVRNEQFF
TGTGCCAGCAGCCAAGCGTCCGGGGTTAGAAATGAGCAGTTCTTC
>TRBV20-1|-|TRBJ2-1|-
CSARGRMDHNEQFF
TGCAGTGCGAGGGGACGGATGGACCACAATGAGCAGTTCTTC
>TRBV12-3/TRBV12-4|-|TRBJ2-7|TRBD2
CASRTSVENEQYF
TGTGCCAGTCGAACTAGCGTCGAAAACGAGCAGTACTTC
>TRBV12-3/TRBV12-4|many|TRBJ1-2|TRBD1
CASSPGTGGGYTF
TGTGCCAGCAGTCCTGGGACAGGGGGTGGCTACACCTTC
>TRBV10-3|few|TRBJ2-7|-
CAISDIREQYF
TGTGCCATCAGTGATATCCGCGAGCAGTACTTC
>TRBV12-3/TRBV12-4|-|TRBJ2-7|-
CASKVLPSSEQYF
TGTGCCAGCAAGGTACTCCCGTCCTCCGAGCAGTACTTC
>TRBV11-2|-|TRBJ2-1|TRBD2
CASSLLPWTSGKYNEQFF
TGTGCCAGCAGCTTACTGCCCTGGACTAGCGGGAAGTACAATGAGCAGTTCTTC
>TRBV7-2|few|TRBJ2-5|-
CASSFVAGALVKTQYF
TGTGCCAGCAGCTTCGTGGCGGGGGCCCTTGTTAAGACCCAGTACTTC
>TRBV20-1|few|TRBJ1-2|-
CSARDPVGGNYGYTF
TGCAGTGCTAGAGACCCGGTGGGGGGAAACTATGGCTACACCTTC
>TRBV4-2|-|TRBJ2-5|TRBD2
CASSQVTRGGQETQYF
TGTGCCAGCAGCCAAGTTACCCGGGGGGGCCAAGAGACCCAGTACTTC
>TRBV3-1|-|TRBJ2-2|-
CASSPSGLVNTGELFF
TGTGCCAGCAGCCCCTCGGGGCTAGTGAACACCGGGGAGCTGTTTTTT
>TRBV6-6|-|TRBJ2-7|-
CASSYSNGSEQYF
TGTGCCAGCAGTTACTCGAACGGGAGCGAGCAGTACTTC
>TRBV7-2|few|TRBJ1-1|-
CASSLHRRMNTEAFF
TGTGCCAGCAGCCTTCACAGGAGAATGAACACTGAAGCTTTCTTT
>TRBV7-9|-|TRBJ2-7|TRBD1
CASSLEDWVWRDRPYEQYF
TGTGCCAGCAGCTTAGAAGATTGGGTCTGGCGGGACAGGCCCTACGAGCAGTACTTC
>TRBV2|-|TRBJ2-7|-
CASNSVLEQYF
TGTGCCAGCAATTCGGTCCTCGAGCAGTACTTC
>TRBV19|-|TRBJ2-1|-
CASSIRRSPYNEQFF
TGTGCCAGTAGTATCCGCAGGTCCCCGTACAATGAGCAGTTCTTC
>TRBV28|many|TRBJ2-1|TRBD2
CASSLWGREVYNEQFF
TGTGCCAGCAGTTTATGGGGCCGGGAGGTCTACAATGAGCAGTTCTTC
>TRBV11-2|few|TRBJ2-7|TRBD2
CASSSGTSGAPFEQYF
TGTGCCAGCAGCTCGGGGACTAGCGGGGCCCCCTTCGAGCAGTACTTC
>TRBV6-5|few|TRBJ1-4|-
CASSYIWRTNEKLFF
TGTGCCAGCAGTTATATCTGGAGAACTAATGAAAAACTGTTTTTT
>TRBV6-6|-|TRBJ2-5|-
CASSYSKIVHYF
TGTGCCAGCAGTTACTCGAAGATAGTGCATTACTTC
>TRBV20-1|-|TRBJ1-5|TRBD1
CSATRQGAQPQHF
TGCAGTGCTACCAGACAGGGGGCTCAGCCCCAGCATTTT
>TRBV27|-|TRBJ2-4|TRBD2
CASSLELAGGRNIQYF
TGTGCCAGCAGTTTGGAACTAGCGGGAGGGCGGAACATTCAGTACTTC
>TRBV12-3/TRBV12-4|-|TRBJ2-7|TRBD2
CASSFPLAGDLYNEQYF
TGTGCCAGCAGTTTCCCACTAGCGGGAGACCTCTACAATGAGCAGTACTTC
>TRBV3-1|-|TRBJ2-1|-
CASSQESGKQFF
TGTGCCAGCAGCCAAGAATCGGGTAAGCAGTTCTTC
>TRBV6-1|-|TRBJ2-5|-
CASSVGVGRAETQYF
TGTGCCAGCAGTGTAGGGGTAGGCAGAGCGGAGACCCAGTACTTC
>TRBV6-2/TRBV6-3|few|TRBJ1-1|-
CASSYGKVIITEAFF
TGTGCCAGCAGTTACGGAAAAGTAATTATCACTGAAGCTTTCTTT
>TRBV29-1|-|TRBJ1-1|-
CSVEDDGYTEAFF
TGCAGCGTTGAAGATGACGGATACACTGAAGCTTTCTTT
>TRBV29-1|few|TRBJ1-2|-
CSVGPLLRGESNYGYTF
TGCAGCGTTGGCCCCCTACTCAGGGGAGAGTCTAACTATGGCTACACCTTC
>TRBV12-3/TRBV12-4|-|TRBJ2-5|TRBD2
CASSLRTTSGGVGNEQYF
TGTGCCAGCAGTTTAAGAACAACTAGCGGGGGGGTGGGTAATGAGCAGTACTTC
>TRBV20-1|few|TRBJ2-3|TRBD2
CSARGGSGRTSTDTQYF
TGCAGTGCTAGAGGGGGTAGCGGGAGAACTAGCACAGATACGCAGTATTTT
>TRBV14|once|TRBJ2-1|-
CASTPGSMGSNEQFF
TGTGCCAGCACCCCCGGCAGTATGGGGTCCAATGAGCAGTTCTTC
>TRBV12-3/TRBV12-4|few|TRBJ1-1|-
CASSFRGGRSGTEAFF
TGTGCCAGCAGCTTCAGGGGTGGCAGGAGCGGCACTGAAGCTTTCTTT
>TRBV29-1|-|TRBJ1-1|TRBD1
CSVARDRNTEAFF
TGCAGCGTGGCCCGGGACAGGAACACTGAAGCTTTCTTT
>TRBV3-1|-|TRBJ1-5|-
CASSQGGLFNQPQHF
TGTGCCAGCAGCCAAGGGGGGCTCTTCAATCAGCCCCAGCATTTT
>TRBV20-1|-|TRBJ2-3|TRBD1
CSARDREGATDTQYF
TGCAGTGCTAGAGATCGTGAGGGGGCCACAGATACGCAGTATTTT
>TRBV11-2|-|TRBJ2-3|TRBD1
CASSLDLWTGVRAGTDTQYF
TGTGCCAGCAGCTTAGACCTATGGACAGGGGTCCGGGCTGGCACAGATACGCAGTATTTT
>TRBV29-1|-|TRBJ1-2|TRBD1
CSVEDLPDRTENNYGYTF
TGCAGCGTTGAAGATCTTCCGGACAGGACGGAGAATAACTATGGCTACACCTTC
>TRBV20-1|few|TRBJ2-6|-
CSARDLRRLSGANVLTF
TGCAGTGCTAGAGATCTCCGAAGGCTCTCTGGGGCCAACGTCCTGACTTTC
>TRBV7-9|-|TRBJ1-6|-
CASSLSGRANSPLHF
TGTGCCAGCAGCTTATCCGGACGGGCCAATTCACCCCTCCACTTT
>TRBV27|few|TRBJ2-5|-
CASRDPQETQYF
TGTGCCAGCAGAGACCCGCAGGAGACCCAGTACTTC
>TRBV7-9|few|TRBJ1-4|-
CASSLWVHEKLFF
TGTGCCAGCAGCCTTTGGGTCCATGAAAAACTGTTTTTT
>TRBV7-2|few|TRBJ2-7|-
CASSSVPGSYEQYF
TGTGCCAGCAGCTCCGTCCCTGGTTCCTACGAGCAGTACTTC
>TRBV20-1|-|TRBJ1-3|-
CSARDLRRAGNTIYF
TGCAGTGCTAGAGATCTACGAAGGGCGGGAAACACCATATATTTT
>TRBV12-5|-|TRBJ2-1|-
CASGSARGYEQFF
TGTGCTAGTGGTTCGGCCCGTGGCTATGAGCAGTTCTTC
>TRBV6-1|few|TRBJ2-1|-
CASSDHPGVTYNEQFF
TGTGCCAGCAGTGATCATCCGGGGGTGACCTACAATGAGCAGTTCTTC
>TRBV4-2|-|TRBJ2-1|TRBD1
CASSQAGTGSHEQFF
TGTGCCAGCAGCCAGGCCGGGACAGGGTCCCACGAGCAGTTCTTC
>TRBV6-6|few|TRBJ2-5|TRBD2
CASSYPDRLARQETQYF
TGTGCCAGCAGTTACCCCGACCGACTAGCCAGACAAGAGACCCAGTACTTC
>TRBV20-1|few|TRBJ1-2|-
CSASPLQGRSRGYTF
TGCAGTGCTAGCCCTCTCCAGGGAAGGTCTCGCGGCTACACCTTC
>TRBV6-2/TRBV6-3|few|TRBJ2-1|-
CASSYNRVISYNEQFF
TGTGCCAGCAGTTACAATCGGGTGATCTCCTACAATGAGCAGTTCTTC
>TRBV5-1|once|TRBJ2-7|TRBD2
CASSFTSGSYEHYF
TGCGCCAGCAGCTTTACTAGCGGCTCCTACGAGCACTACTTC
>TRBV2|-|TRBJ2-7|TRBD1
CADRVAEEQYF
TGTGCCGACAGGGTTGCGGAAGAGCAGTACTTC
>TRBV20-1|few|TRBJ2-7|-
CSAREGYYEQYF
TGCAGTGCTAGAGAAGGGTACTACGAGCAGTACTTC
>TRBV27|-|TRBJ2-4|-
CASSLGRGNLQYF
TGTGCCAGCAGTTTAGGTCGGGGCAATCTTCAGTACTTC
>TRBV7-9|-|TRBJ1-1|TRBD1
CASSYTGGGTEAFF
TGTGCCAGCAGCTATACAGGGGGAGGGACTGAAGCTTTCTTT
>TRBV12-3/TRBV12-4|few|TRBJ1-2|TRBD1
CASSFGRTGGYTF
TGTGCCAGCAGTTTTGGGAGGACAGGGGGCTACACCTTC